This is a list of T cell receptor beta chains from one sample in a study of CD8+ T cells in alopecia areata. Sequenced by immunoSEQ multiplex PCR; TCRdb stores in-frame clones only, minus some. The sample consists of about 130,000 clones, about 59% of them appearing once. Sequences were derived from CD8+ T cells sorted from blood, sampled at week 4, from a patient treated with tofacitinib. Every receptor here comes from a human donor with alopecia areata. The CDR3 runs from the conserved cysteine through the conserved F or W. The D gene is left open where the match is weak. Clone size is not always given. Where it is, it says once, few, many or a class for expanded clones.

d_call clone_size j_call cdr3_length v_call cdr3_nt cdr3_aa
NA few TRBJ2-2 14 TRBV29-1 TGCAGCGTTGAAGATGGAGGGGCCACCGGGGAGCTGTTTTTT CSVEDGGATGELFF
TRBD1 NA TRBJ1-5 14 TRBV9 TGTGCCAGCAGCGATGGGACAGGCAATCAGCCCCAGCATTTT CASSDGTGNQPQHF
TRBD1 NA TRBJ2-1 15 TRBV23-1 TGCGCCAGCAGTCCCCCGGGACAGGGGAACAATGAGCAGTTCTTC CASSPPGQGNNEQFF
NA NA TRBJ2-3 13 TRBV27 TGTGCCAGCAGTTCCGGCCATCCAGATACGCAGTATTTT CASSSGHPDTQYF
NA few TRBJ2-2 14 TRBV7-8 TGTGCCAGCAGCTTAGTTAGCGCAACCGGGGAGCTGTTTTTT CASSLVSATGELFF
TRBD1 NA TRBJ1-2 14 TRBV11-2 TGTGCCAGCAGCCTGGTAGGGACAGGGTTTGACTACACCTTC CASSLVGTGFDYTF
NA NA TRBJ2-5 13 TRBV29-1 TGCAGCGTTGGTCCGACGACGGCGGAGACCCAGTACTTC CSVGPTTAETQYF
TRBD1 NA TRBJ2-7 14 TRBV7-9 TGTGCCAGCAGCTTAAGGGGGCTCCCCAACGAGCAGTACTTC CASSLRGLPNEQYF
NA NA TRBJ2-2 12 TRBV27 TGTGCCAGCAGTTTATTAAGGGGGGAGCTGTTTTTT CASSLLRGELFF
TRBD2 few TRBJ2-7 12 TRBV7-9 TGTGCCAGCAGCTTTGAGCGGGAGGAGCAGTACTTC CASSFEREEQYF
NA NA TRBJ2-7 15 TRBV27 TGTGCCAGCAGTTTCCGGACACGTGCCCCCGACGAGCAGTACTTC CASSFRTRAPDEQYF
NA NA TRBJ2-1 11 TRBV11-2 TGTGCCCAACTATGGGGCAATGAGCAGTTCTTC CAQLWGNEQFF
NA few TRBJ2-7 13 TRBV29-1 TGCAGCGTTAGGGACCCGCTGACCTACGAGCAGTACTTC CSVRDPLTYEQYF
NA NA TRBJ2-1 14 TRBV27 TGTGCCAGCAGTTTACGGGACACGTGGAATGAGCAGTTCTTC CASSLRDTWNEQFF
NA NA TRBJ1-5 15 TRBV6-9 TGTGCCAGCGGGATTGCAGGGCGCGTGGATCAGCCCCAGCATTTT CASGIAGRVDQPQHF
NA NA TRBJ2-1 11 TRBV6-5 TGTGCCAGCAGTTACTCGGGTGAGCAGTTCTTC CASSYSGEQFF
NA NA TRBJ2-1 11 TRBV10-3 TGTGCCATTTCCCTCGGGAATGAGCAGTTCTTC CAISLGNEQFF
TRBD1 once TRBJ2-7 16 TRBV4-1 TGCGCCAGCAGCCAAGGGCCCGGACAGGGGACCTACGAGCAGTACTTC CASSQGPGQGTYEQYF
TRBD1 NA TRBJ2-3 15 TRBV27 TGTGCCAGCAGTTTTAAGGGGGCGCTTACAGATACGCAGTATTTT CASSFKGALTDTQYF
NA NA TRBJ1-2 12 TRBV2 TGTGCCAGAACCGACACGAACTATGGCTACACCTTC CARTDTNYGYTF
NA NA TRBJ2-3 16 TRBV4-2 TGTGCCAGCAGCCCCCCGACCGGGACCGCAACAGATACGCAGTATTTT CASSPPTGTATDTQYF
TRBD1 NA TRBJ1-1 16 TRBV6-5 TGTGCCAGCAGTTGGTCAGGGGGGGAGATGAACACTGAAGCTTTCTTT CASSWSGGEMNTEAFF
NA NA TRBJ2-7 16 TRBV9 TGTGCCAGCAGCGTAGCTCGAACAGGAGAGACCTACGAGCAGTACTTC CASSVARTGETYEQYF
TRBD1 few TRBJ2-1 15 TRBV15 TGTGCCACCAGCAGAGATCAGGGGGTCTACAATGAGCAGTTCTTC CATSRDQGVYNEQFF
NA few TRBJ2-2 12 TRBV29-1 TGCAGCGTTGAAGAAGAAACCGGGGAGCTGTTTTTT CSVEEETGELFF
TRBD1 NA TRBJ2-7 13 TRBV29-1 TGCAGCGTAGTTCGGGACAGCTCCTACGAGCAGTACTTC CSVVRDSSYEQYF
NA NA TRBJ2-1 14 TRBV29-1 TGCAGCGTTGAGGGCAGGTTAAAATACAATGAGCAGTTCTTC CSVEGRLKYNEQFF
NA NA TRBJ2-1 14 TRBV28 TGTGCCAGCGGGTTGACAGGACCGTTGGATGAGCAGTTCTTC CASGLTGPLDEQFF
TRBD1 few TRBJ2-7 18 TRBV19 TGTGCCAGTAGTATGGGCGGGACAGGGATAGGCTTCTCCTACGAGCAGTACTTC CASSMGGTGIGFSYEQYF